The 21 T cell receptor beta chains reported below all come from one sample, sequenced in a study of CD8 T cells in Susac syndrome. A quantity of about 0.45 to 1 ug RNA underwent reverse transcription using random hexamers. TCRdb passed the immunoSEQ multiplex PCR reads through MiXCR, listing each CDR3 protein once. The sample has roughly 200,000 distinct CDR3 sequences, around 94% seen once; the top ten hold 0.095% to 0.13%. Sequencing was performed on CD4+ T cells from PBMCs. These receptors were taken from a human donor with Susac syndrome.

The chain carries TRBV7-2 and TRBJ2-3; 8 nucleotides align to TRBD2. In germline, CDR1 is SGHTA, CDR2 FQGNSA. Germline trimming cut 5 bases from V and 2 bases from J; bases unmatched to any gene: 6. The CDR3 runs 15 residues. The CDR3 loop is CASSIRGGATDTQYF. The CDR3 DNA reads as TGTGCCAGCAGCATCCGGGGGGGCGCCACAGATACGCAGTATTTT.

This chain connects TRBV5-4 to TRBJ1-2; D is unclear. V was pared by 4 bases and J by 8 bases, with 9 bases between. Germline lookup yields CDR1 SGHNT and CDR2 YYREEE (reference sequence). The CDR3 runs 11 residues. As DNA, the CDR3 is TGTGCCAGCAGCCGGGGAAAGGGCTACACCTTC. Translated, it gives CASSRGKGYTF.

The chain recombines TRBV7-2 with TRBJ1-4; 7 positions match TRBD1. The CDR3 is 14 residues long. CDR1 and CDR2 (germline): SGHTA, FQGNSA. V trimming: 5 bases; J trimming: 8 bases; junction bases outside the gene matches: 8. CDR3 nucleotide sequence: TGTGCCAGCAGCATACAGGGGATGGGGGAAAAACTGTTTTTT. Amino acid sequence: CASSIQGMGEKLFF.

The chain carries TRBV6-5 and TRBJ2-7; possible D gene TRBD1, 5 bases. The germline CDR1 and CDR2 sequences are MNHEY and SVGAGI. This CDR3 region has 14 residues. With 8 bases removed from V and 6 bases from J, the gap between germline ends came to 20 bases. DNA for the CDR3: TGTGCCAGCTTAAGGTCGCAGGGTGGTCGCGAGCAGTACTTC. Protein: CASLRSQGGREQYF.

The CDR3 region is CASSGGGARTDTQYF. Written as DNA, the CDR3 is TGTGCCAGCAGTGGGGGCGGGGCCCGCACAGATACGCAGTATTTT. The chain combines TRBV6-5 with TRBJ2-3, with D possibly being TRBD1 or TRBD2 (6 bases each). Trimming cost V 5 bases and J 1 base, with 13 bases left between them. This CDR3 has 15 amino acids. Germline V gene lookup returns CDR1 MNHEY and CDR2 SVGAGI.

The rearrangement uses TRBV6-5 and TRBJ2-7; D gene unclear. This CDR3 is built from 14 residues. The V end lost 8 bases, the J end lost 0 bases, and 14 bases lay between the germline ends. In germline, CDR1 is MNHEY, CDR2 SVGAGI. This CDR3 reads CASQKSFGSYEQYF. The CDR3 nucleotides read TGTGCCAGCCAAAAATCTTTCGGCTCCTACGAGCAGTACTTC.

V and J are TRBV7-2 and TRBJ2-1, with TRBD2 matching over 11 bases. The CDR3 runs to 15 residues. Germline CDR1 is SGHTA and CDR2 is FQGNSA. Losses at the gene ends were 3 bases for V and 7 bases for J; bases not matched to a gene: 5. CDR3 nucleotide sequence: TGTGCCAGCAGCTTCGTAGCGGGGGGGTCTAATGAGCAGTTCTTC. It is translated as CASSFVAGGSNEQFF.

The chain recombines TRBV5-1 with TRBJ2-3, with 10 bases fitting TRBD1. The CDR3 sequence is 16 residues long. V dropped 4 bases and J dropped 3; count of bases not matched to a gene: 8. Germline lookup yields CDR1 SGHRS and CDR2 YFSETQ. DNA for the CDR3: TGCGCCAGCAGCCTATACCCGGGACAGGGGACAGATACGCAGTATTTT. Translating gives CASSLYPGQGTDTQYF.

This clonotype was seen just once. V gene TRBV3-1 combines with J gene TRBJ2-4; no reliable D call. CDR1 LGHDT and CDR2 YNNKEL come from the germline V gene (reference sequence). This CDR3 has 13 amino acids. V was clipped by 1 base and J by 3 bases, with 4 bases between them. The CDR3 DNA reads as TGTGCCAGCAGCCAAGCGGTCAAAAACATTCAGTACTTC. Its protein is CASSQAVKNIQYF.

The chain joins TRBV28 to TRBJ1-5; 8 nucleotides line up with TRBD1. The CDR3 has 16 residues. V was clipped by 7 bases and J by 3 bases; unmatched bases: 11. Germline V gives CDR1 MDHEN, CDR2 SYDVKM. This chain's CDR3 is CASNVPGQVNNQPQHF. Written as DNA, the CDR3 is TGTGCCAGCAATGTCCCGGGACAGGTCAACAATCAGCCCCAGCATTTT.

The rearrangement uses TRBV19 and TRBJ1-6; 10 nucleotides line up with TRBD1. The CDR3 sequence is 15 residues long. CDR1 is LNHDA, CDR2 SQIVND, per germline (reference sequence). V lost 6 bases, J lost 8 bases, and 7 bases stayed unmatched. The CDR3 sequence: CASRGQGRNDSPLHF. CDR3 coding DNA: TGTGCCAGTAGGGGACAGGGGCGTAATGATTCACCCCTCCACTTT. The entire variable domain, with the rest obtained from reference TRBV19 and TRBJ1-6, is as follows: DGGITQSPKYLFRKEGQNVTLSCEQNLNHDAMYWYRQDPGQGLRLIYYSQIVNDFQKGDIAEGYSVSREKKESFPLTVTSAQKNPTAFYLCASRGQGRNDSPLHFGNGTRLTVT.

This clonotype was found once. This rearrangement joins TRBV6-5 to TRBJ2-5, with D uncertain. The length of the CDR3 is 13 residues. V was clipped by 6 bases and J by 4 bases, with 12 bases between them. Germline V gene data show CDR1 as MNHEY and CDR2 as SVGAGI. The CDR3 nucleotides are TGTGCCAGCAGAACACCCGGACGAGAGACCCAGTACTTC. Amino acids: CASRTPGRETQYF.

The chain joins TRBV29-1 to TRBJ2-7; D tentatively reads TRBD1 or TRBD2 (6 bases each). The CDR3 spans 13 residues. V was trimmed by 4 bases and J by 7 bases, leaving 17 bases between them. Germline assignment: CDR1 SQVTM and CDR2 ANQGSEA. CDR3: CSVAIRGLGEQYF. Written as DNA, the CDR3 is TGCAGCGTTGCGATCCGGGGGCTAGGAGAGCAGTACTTC.

This rearrangement joins TRBV5-1 to TRBJ2-5; 9 nucleotides align to TRBD1. CDR3 size: 13 residues. Germline V gives CDR1 SGHRS, CDR2 YFSETQ. The ends lost 3 bases at V and 13 bases at J; junction bases unmatched: 10. CDR3 sequence: CASSSGQGPLWYF. CDR3 DNA: TGCGCCAGCAGCTCCGGACAGGGGCCTCTTTGGTACTTC.

The chain has TRBV19 and TRBJ2-5; no reliable D call. Trimming took 5 bases from V and 5 from J, leaving 9 bases between them. Looked up from germline, CDR1 is LNHDA and CDR2 is SQIVND (reference sequence). This CDR3 is 12 amino acids long. The CDR3 sequence is CASSPTSETQYF. The CDR3 DNA follows: TGTGCCAGTAGTCCGACCTCGGAGACCCAGTACTTC.

This clonotype occurred a few times. This chain joins TRBV4-1 and TRBJ1-1, with unresolved D. Germline CDR1 MGHRA, CDR2 YSYEKL. The CDR3 totals 15 residues. V shed 4 bases and J shed 0 bases, with 12 bases lying between them. CDR3 protein: CASSPLTGLNTEAFF. As DNA, the CDR3 is TGCGCCAGCAGCCCCCTGACCGGCTTGAACACTGAAGCTTTCTTT.

This clonotype was seen a few times. The genes are TRBV6-5 and TRBJ2-1; D possibly uses TRBD1 or TRBD2 (5 bases each). V dropped 4 bases and J dropped 0 bases, with 10 bases sitting between them. Looked up from germline, CDR1 is MNHEY and CDR2 is SVGAGI. The CDR3 loop spans 15 amino acids. CDR3 DNA: TGTGCCAGCAGTTTAGAGGGGAGCTCCTACAATGAGCAGTTCTTC. Residues: CASSLEGSSYNEQFF.

The CDR3 region has the DNA TGTGCCAGCAGCTTAGAGGATCTAGGGAGGCTGTTTTTT. Residues: CASSLEDLGRLFF. This sequence joins TRBV7-9 and TRBJ1-4; D call uncertain. This CDR3 comprises 13 residues. The germline V gene encodes CDR1 SEHNR and CDR2 FQNEAQ (reference sequence). Trimming stripped 1 base from V and 14 bases from J, with 14 bases between.

The CDR3: CASSPTQPSGGAGSGANVLTF. CDR3 nucleotide sequence: TGTGCCAGCAGCCCTACACAACCTAGCGGGGGGGCCGGCTCTGGGGCCAACGTCCTGACTTTC. This chain uses TRBV4-2 with TRBJ2-6, with 12 bases identical to TRBD2. The CDR3 consists of 21 residues. Losses at the gene ends were 4 bases for V and 0 bases for J; bases not matched to a gene: 13. From germline, CDR1 is LGHNA and CDR2 YNFKEQ.

V gene TRBV20-1 combines with J gene TRBJ2-2, with D possibly TRBD1 on 6 matching bases. V was clipped by 5 bases and J by 4 bases, with 11 bases between them. CDR3 length: 13 amino acids. From germline, CDR1 is DFQATT and CDR2 SNEGSKA (reference sequence). The DNA for the CDR3 is TGCAGTGCTGATGGACAGAGCACCGGGGAGCTGTTTTTT. This codes for CSADGQSTGELFF.

The chain couples TRBV12-3 or TRBV12-4 to TRBJ2-1; possibly TRBD2 for D (5 bases). The CDR3 is 14 amino acids. V shed 7 bases and J shed 1 base, with 11 bases lying between them. The CDR3 region is CASNQLGSYNEQFF. The CDR3 DNA sequence: TGTGCCAGCAATCAACTAGGGTCCTACAATGAGCAGTTCTTC.